This is a list of T cell receptor beta chains from one sample in a study of blood T cell repertoires in COVID-19. Sequencing was performed with immunoSEQ multiplex PCR; in TCRdb, only in-frame clones are kept and a portion is missing. This repertoire shows around 50,000 clones, 78% found once; its top ten account for 5.8%. Source material: PBMCs or T cells enriched from blood (not recorded which). Every receptor here comes from a woman aged 50 to 60 with acute COVID-19. Both conserved end residues are trimmed from each CDR3. Each record gives: J gene, CDR3 length, V gene, CDR3 protein.

TRBJ1-5	12	TRBV2	ASSAVGPAQPQH
TRBJ2-1	11	TRBV7-9	ASSSLASNEQF
TRBJ1-4	13	TRBV5-1	ASSTGTGLNEKLF
TRBJ2-3	14	TRBV19	ASNPTSGGAADTQY
TRBJ1-2	13	TRBV10-2	ASSGSDRARGGYT
TRBJ1-2	10	TRBV27	ASREATGGYT
TRBJ1-2	10	TRBV11-2	ASSPGTFGYT
TRBJ1-5	12	TRBV6-1	ASSEYRGHRPQH
TRBJ2-2	14	TRBV14	ASSFSGGPNTGELF
TRBJ2-1	13	TRBV9	ASSLSGSSYNEQF
TRBJ2-1	13	TRBV19	ASSIAAGGRSEQF
TRBJ1-2	13	TRBV3-1/TRBV3-2	ASSLAAAGGYGYT
TRBJ2-2	10	TRBV27	ASSLNTGELF
TRBJ2-5	13	TRBV11-1	ASSWGQGLEETQY
TRBJ2-2	14	TRBV5-4	ASSLGSLRGTGELF
TRBJ1-6	12	TRBV5-4	ASSQGQGHSPLH
TRBJ1-2	13	TRBV7-2	ASSLSGVKGYGYT
TRBJ2-3	14	TRBV7-2	ASSLARGGRTDTQY
TRBJ1-2	13	TRBV12-2	ASRPWTSRRGGYT
TRBJ1-5	13	TRBV2	ASSRRTGGDQPQH
TRBJ1-1	12	TRBV2	ASTRQDPNTEAF
TRBJ2-3	15	TRBV5-5	ASSFIGLPYSTDTQY
TRBJ2-7	11	TRBV29-1	SVDGRGPHEQY
TRBJ2-5	13	TRBV5-1	ASSPGRGAQETQY